This T cell receptor beta chain was recorded in a study of blood T cell repertoires in COVID-19. The overall study: PBMCs, B-cell-depleted T cells, or T cells were the source of the cDNA or gDNA that made up the material.

Clinical histories supplied by participants themselves formed the basis of cohort assignment. CDR1 and CDR2 (germline): LGHNA, YNFKEQ. V was clipped by 1 base and J by 5 bases; unmatched bases: 7. This CDR3 is built from 16 residues. The authors' processing: Scientists estimated how many nucleated cells there were by amplifying reference gene primers. Only in-frame clones appear in the TCRdb table, and some are missing; sequencing was by immunoSEQ multiplex PCR. V, J and clone size are those of that table, while D and trimming were read from the DNA. The table includes some 380,000 clones, over 75% detected once.

The chain combines TRBV4-2 with TRBJ2-5; 10 bases align to TRBD1. The clonotype comes from a man aged 25-45 years who had recovered from COVID-19. The material sequenced was PBMCs or T cells enriched from blood (not recorded which). CDR3 region: CASSQGGTGVGETQYF. CDR3 in DNA: TGTGCCAGCAGCCAAGGTGGGACAGGGGTTGGGGAGACCCAGTACTTC.